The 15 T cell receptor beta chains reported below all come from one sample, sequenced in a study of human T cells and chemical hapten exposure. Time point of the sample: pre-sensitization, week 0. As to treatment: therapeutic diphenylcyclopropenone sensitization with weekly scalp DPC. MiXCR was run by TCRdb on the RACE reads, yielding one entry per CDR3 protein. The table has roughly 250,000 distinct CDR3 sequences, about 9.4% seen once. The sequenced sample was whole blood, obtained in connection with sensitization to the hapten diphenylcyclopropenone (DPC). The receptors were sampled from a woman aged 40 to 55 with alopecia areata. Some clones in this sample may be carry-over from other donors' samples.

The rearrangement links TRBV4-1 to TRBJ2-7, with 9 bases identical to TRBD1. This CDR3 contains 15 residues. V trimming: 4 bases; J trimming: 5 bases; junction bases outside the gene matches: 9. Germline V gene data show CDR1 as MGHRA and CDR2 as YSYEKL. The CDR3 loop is CASSPRGQGTNEQYF. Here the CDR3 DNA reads TGCGCCAGCAGCCCCAGGGGACAGGGCACAAACGAGCAGTACTTC.

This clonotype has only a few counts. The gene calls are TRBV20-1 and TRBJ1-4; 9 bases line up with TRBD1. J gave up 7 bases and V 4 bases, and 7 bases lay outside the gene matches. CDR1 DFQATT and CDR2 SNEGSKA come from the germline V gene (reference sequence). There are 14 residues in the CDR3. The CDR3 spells CSATSTGGSEKLFF. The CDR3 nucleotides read TGCAGTGCTACCTCGACAGGGGGGAGTGAAAAACTGTTTTTT.

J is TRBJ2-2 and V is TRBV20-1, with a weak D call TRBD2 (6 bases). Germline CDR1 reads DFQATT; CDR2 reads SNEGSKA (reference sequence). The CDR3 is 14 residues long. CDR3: CASRGAANTGELFF. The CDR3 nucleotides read TGCGCCTCCCGCGGGGCGGCGAACACCGGGGAGCTGTTTTTT.

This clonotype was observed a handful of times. Here the CDR3 reads CASSPSVLFQFF. In DNA, the CDR3 is TGTGCCAGCAGCCCGAGCGTGCTATTTCAGTTCTTC. The chain joins TRBV7-9 to TRBJ2-1; D remains ambiguous. V shed 5 bases and J shed 13 bases, with 15 bases lying between them. CDR1 and CDR2 from the germline V gene are SEHNR and FQNEAQ (reference sequence). The CDR3 loop spans 12 amino acids.

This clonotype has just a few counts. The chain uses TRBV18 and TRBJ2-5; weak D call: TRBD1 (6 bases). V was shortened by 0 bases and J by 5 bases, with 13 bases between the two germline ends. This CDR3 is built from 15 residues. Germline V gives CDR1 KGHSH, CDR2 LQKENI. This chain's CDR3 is CASSPPGRGLETQYF. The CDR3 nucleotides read TGTGCCAGCTCACCACCTGGCAGGGGCTTGGAGACCCAGTACTTC.

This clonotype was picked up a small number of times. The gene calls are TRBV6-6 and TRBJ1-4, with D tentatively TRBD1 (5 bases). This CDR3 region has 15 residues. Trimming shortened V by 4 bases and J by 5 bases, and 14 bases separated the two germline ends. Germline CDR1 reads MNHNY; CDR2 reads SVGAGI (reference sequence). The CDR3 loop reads CASSWDAGANEKLFF. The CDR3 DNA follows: TGTGCCAGCAGTTGGGACGCCGGCGCGAATGAAAAACTGTTTTTT.

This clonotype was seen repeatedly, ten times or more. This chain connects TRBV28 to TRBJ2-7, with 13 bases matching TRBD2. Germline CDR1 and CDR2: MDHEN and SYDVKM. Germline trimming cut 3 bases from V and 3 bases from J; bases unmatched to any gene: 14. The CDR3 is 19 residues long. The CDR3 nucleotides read TGTGCCAGCAGTTTCCGTCCCGGGACTAGCGGGATTAGTGTCTACGAGCAGTACTTC. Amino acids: CASSFRPGTSGISVYEQYF.

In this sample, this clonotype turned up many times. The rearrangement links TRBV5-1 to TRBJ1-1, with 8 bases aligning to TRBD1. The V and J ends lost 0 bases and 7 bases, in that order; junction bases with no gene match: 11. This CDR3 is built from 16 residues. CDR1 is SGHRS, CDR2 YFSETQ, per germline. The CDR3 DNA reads TGCGCCAGCAGCTTGGAGGGTGGGACAGGACCGTTTGAAGCTTTCTTT. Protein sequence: CASSLEGGTGPFEAFF.

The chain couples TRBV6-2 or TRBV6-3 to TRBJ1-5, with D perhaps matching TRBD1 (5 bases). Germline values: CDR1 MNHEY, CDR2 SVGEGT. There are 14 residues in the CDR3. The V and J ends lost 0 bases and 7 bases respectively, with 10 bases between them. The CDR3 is CASSYSGGRQPQHF. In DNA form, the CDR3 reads TGTGCCAGCAGTTACTCGGGGGGACGGCAGCCCCAGCATTTT.

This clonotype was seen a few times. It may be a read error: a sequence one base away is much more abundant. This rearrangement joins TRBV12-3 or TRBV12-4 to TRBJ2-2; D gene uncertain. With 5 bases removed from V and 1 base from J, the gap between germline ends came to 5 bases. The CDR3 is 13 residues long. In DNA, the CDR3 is TGTGCCAGCAGTCAACAGAACACCGGGGAGCTGTTTTTT. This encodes CASSQQNTGELFF.

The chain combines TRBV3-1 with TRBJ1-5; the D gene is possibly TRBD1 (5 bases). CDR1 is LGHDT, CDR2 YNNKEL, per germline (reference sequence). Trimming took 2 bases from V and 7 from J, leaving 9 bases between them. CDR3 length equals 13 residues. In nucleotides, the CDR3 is TGTGCCAGCAGCCAACAGGGCGGACAGCCCCAGCATTTT. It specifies CASSQQGGQPQHF. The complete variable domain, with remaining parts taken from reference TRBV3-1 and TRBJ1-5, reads DTAVSQTPKYLVTQMGNDKSIKCEQNLGHDTMYWYKQDSKKFLKIMFSYNNKELIINETVPNRFSPKSPDKAHLNLHINSLELGDSAVYFCASSQQGGQPQHFGDGTRLSIL.

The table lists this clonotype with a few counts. The CDR3 sequence: CASSSLRTGRGNEQFF. CDR3 nucleotides: TGTGCCAGCAGCTCTTTGCGGACAGGGCGCGGCAATGAGCAGTTCTTC. This chain connects TRBV7-8 to TRBJ2-1; 8 positions agree with TRBD1. The CDR3 has 16 amino acids. Trimming cost V 4 bases and J 6 bases; bases outside gene matches: 11. Germline values: CDR1 SGHVS, CDR2 FQNEAQ.

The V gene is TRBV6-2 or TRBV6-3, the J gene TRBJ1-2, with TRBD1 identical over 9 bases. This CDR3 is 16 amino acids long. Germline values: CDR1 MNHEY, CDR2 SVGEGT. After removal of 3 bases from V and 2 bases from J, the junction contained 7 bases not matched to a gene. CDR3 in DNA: TGTGCCAGCAGTTATTCCTGGACAGGGGAAAACTATGGCTACACCTTC. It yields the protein CASSYSWTGENYGYTF.

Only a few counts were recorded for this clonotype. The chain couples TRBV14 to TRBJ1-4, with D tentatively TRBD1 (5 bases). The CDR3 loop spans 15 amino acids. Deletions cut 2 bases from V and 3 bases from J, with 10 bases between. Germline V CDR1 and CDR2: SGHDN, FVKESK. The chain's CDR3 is CASSQTGLPNEKLFF. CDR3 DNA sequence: TGTGCCAGCAGCCAAACGGGACTACCTAATGAAAAACTGTTTTTT.

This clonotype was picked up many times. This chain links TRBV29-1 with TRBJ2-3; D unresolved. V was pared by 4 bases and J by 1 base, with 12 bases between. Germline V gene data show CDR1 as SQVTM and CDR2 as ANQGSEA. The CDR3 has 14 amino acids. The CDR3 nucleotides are TGCAGCGTTGCGAAGGCTACGCGCACAGATACGCAGTATTTT. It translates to CSVAKATRTDTQYF.